The 23 T cell receptor beta chains reported below all come from one sample, sequenced in a study of CD8 T cells in ankylosing spondylitis. TCRdb reanalysed the 5' RACE reads using MiXCR and keeps one entry per CDR3 protein. This sample has hundreds of thousands of distinct CDR3 sequences; around a quarter occur once, and the top ten carry 5% to 7.5%. The sample was blood, either unsorted or a sorted T cell fraction (not recorded which). Receptor source: a male donor with ankylosing spondylitis or in good health (not recorded which).

This clonotype has ten or more counts. This chain links TRBV6-2 or TRBV6-3 with TRBJ2-2, with D possibly being TRBD1 (5 bases). Germline lookup yields CDR1 MNHEY and CDR2 SVGEGT. V gave up 9 bases and J gave up 0 bases, with 11 bases separating them. The CDR3 consists of 14 residues. The CDR3 sequence: CASKKDTNTGELFF. CDR3 coding DNA: TGTGCCAGTAAAAAGGACACGAACACCGGGGAGCTGTTTTTT.

The chain joins TRBV4-2 to TRBJ2-7; 9 bases fit TRBD1. CDR3 length: 14 residues. CDR1 and CDR2 (germline): LGHNA, YNFKEQ. J was trimmed by 5 bases and V by 2 bases; bases with no gene match: 4. The CDR3 is CASSQHRGRNEQYF. The CDR3 DNA sequence: TGTGCCAGCAGCCAACACAGGGGGCGAAACGAGCAGTACTTC.

This clonotype was picked up a small number of times. The chain combines TRBV18 with TRBJ2-7, with D uncertain. CDR1 is KGHSH and CDR2 is LQKENI in the germline V gene. Trimming cost V 2 bases and J 1 base, with 12 bases left between them. This CDR3 is 15 amino acids long. In DNA, the CDR3 is TGTGCCAGCTCACCAAAGGGCTCAAAATCCTACGAGCAGTACTTC. Translating it yields CASSPKGSKSYEQYF.

This clonotype was observed a handful of times. This sequence joins TRBV29-1 and TRBJ2-1; tentative D call: TRBD2 (6 bases). Trimming removed 7 bases at V and 7 bases at J, with 14 bases between. This CDR3 spans 12 amino acids. Germline V gene sequence: CDR1 SQVTM, CDR2 ANQGSEA. CDR3 sequence reads: CSAEVTRNEQFF. CDR3 nucleotide sequence: TGCAGCGCCGAAGTGACTAGAAATGAGCAGTTCTTC.

This chain uses TRBV7-6 with TRBJ2-1; D is ambiguous. CDR1 SGHVS and CDR2 FNYEAQ come from the germline V gene. CDR3 size: 15 residues. Trimming removed 3 bases from V and 0 bases from J, with 9 bases in between. The CDR3 region is CASSFRHRSYNEQFF. Here the CDR3 DNA reads TGTGCCAGCAGCTTCCGGCACCGCTCCTACAATGAGCAGTTCTTC.

The CDR3, as DNA: TGTGCCAGCAGTTACTCTAGGGGACAGGCGCCCCTCGAGGAGCAGTACTTC. This encodes CASSYSRGQAPLEEQYF. The rearrangement joins TRBV6-5 to TRBJ2-7, with 8 bases identical to TRBD1. There are 17 residues in the CDR3. Germline CDR1 MNHEY, CDR2 SVGAGI. V lost 0 bases, J lost 7 bases, and 14 bases stayed unmatched.

This clonotype came up many times. This rearrangement joins TRBV5-1 to TRBJ1-1; D is unresolved. The CDR3 covers 15 residues. Per the germline V gene, CDR1 is SGHRS and CDR2 is YFSETQ. Trimming pared 4 bases from V and 2 bases from J, leaving 15 bases between. The CDR3 nucleotides are TGCGCCAGCAGCCCCCCGGGAAGAGCTAACACTGAAGCTTTCTTT. It yields the protein CASSPPGRANTEAFF.

This clonotype was seen ten or more times. This chain joins TRBV5-1 and TRBJ2-7, with D tentatively TRBD1 or TRBD2 (5 bases each). The CDR3 is made up of 14 amino acids. V lost 3 bases and J 9 bases, leaving 19 bases between the germline ends. Per germline, CDR1 SGHRS and CDR2 YFSETQ. CDR3 coding DNA: TGCGCCAGCAGCTCCAGGGTCGTCTCGGAGGTGCAGTACTTC. It codes for CASSSRVVSEVQYF.

This clonotype turned up a few times. The J gene is TRBJ2-1, the V gene TRBV29-1; D is undetermined. This CDR3 region has 12 residues. Trimming pared 4 bases from V and 4 bases from J, leaving 8 bases between. Germline CDR1 reads SQVTM; CDR2 reads ANQGSEA. The CDR3 sequence is CSVGSPYNEQFF. The CDR3 nucleotides read TGCAGCGTTGGCAGCCCTTACAATGAGCAGTTCTTC.

This sequence joins TRBV6-5 and TRBJ1-1; tentative D call: TRBD1 (5 bases). V was clipped by 2 bases and J by 9 bases, with 10 bases between them. The CDR3 sequence is 12 residues long. From germline, CDR1 is MNHEY and CDR2 SVGAGI. The CDR3 is CASSYDTGKAFF. Written as DNA, the CDR3 is TGTGCCAGCAGTTACGACACAGGAAAAGCTTTCTTT.

V is TRBV7-2 and J is TRBJ2-7, with D maybe TRBD1 (5 bases). The V end was cut by 5 bases, the J end by 6 bases, with 14 bases between. Germline assignment: CDR1 SGHTA and CDR2 FQGNSA. This CDR3 region has 13 residues. DNA for the CDR3: TGTGCCAGCAGCCAGTGGCAGGGTGGCGAGCAGTACTTC. Residues: CASSQWQGGEQYF. Full variable domain (rest looked up from reference TRBV7-2 and TRBJ2-7): GAGVSQSPSNKVTEKGKDVELRCDPISGHTALYWYRQSLGQGLEFLIYFQGNSAPDKSGLPSDRFSAERTGGSVSTLTIQRTQQEDSAVYLCASSQWQGGEQYFGPGTRLTVT.

This clonotype has ten or more counts. The V gene is TRBV7-9, the J gene TRBJ2-4, with D possibly being TRBD1 (6 bases). Germline V lookup: CDR1 SEHNR, CDR2 FQNEAQ (reference sequence). Trimming removed 7 bases from V and 10 bases from J, with 11 bases in between. CDR3 length equals 11 residues. CDR3 coding DNA: TGTGCCAGCACTCAGGGGAAGATTCAGTACTTC. Its translation is CASTQGKIQYF.

This clonotype was detected a few times. The chain links TRBV10-3 to TRBJ1-3; D uncertain. There are 14 residues in the CDR3. The germline gives CDR1 ENHRY, CDR2 SYGVKD. Deletions cut 3 bases from V and 0 bases from J, with 6 bases between. CDR3 amino acids: CAISDGSSGNTIYF. In DNA, the CDR3 is TGTGCCATCAGTGATGGAAGCTCTGGAAACACCATATATTTT.

This clonotype was seen repeatedly, ten times or more. The chain has TRBV7-3 and TRBJ2-1, with 7 positions matching TRBD2. The CDR3 has 17 amino acids. Germline values: CDR1 SGHTA, CDR2 FQGTGA. The ends lost 2 bases at V and 1 base at J; junction bases unmatched: 8. CDR3 in DNA: TGTGCCAGCAGCTTAGGTGGCGGGAGCGGTTCCTACAATGAGCAGTTCTTC. Protein product: CASSLGGGSGSYNEQFF.

V is TRBV6-5 and J is TRBJ2-2; no clear D. Per the germline V gene, CDR1 is MNHEY and CDR2 is SVGAGI. V lost 2 bases and J lost 7, with 11 bases in between. The CDR3 spans 14 residues. The CDR3 loop reads CASSYGRARGELFF. The CDR3 coding sequence is TGTGCCAGCAGTTACGGTCGGGCCCGCGGGGAGCTGTTTTTT.

V is TRBV15 and J is TRBJ2-1; D not resolved. Per germline, CDR1 LNHNV and CDR2 YYDKDF (reference sequence). The CDR3 has 17 residues. Trimming stripped 0 bases from V and 4 bases from J, with 16 bases between. The CDR3 region has the DNA TGTGCCACCAGCAGAGATACCAGGTCGAGGCAATACAATGAGCAGTTCTTC. It specifies CATSRDTRSRQYNEQFF.

This clonotype was seen ten or more times. This chain joins TRBV5-1 and TRBJ2-4; 9 bases fit TRBD1. The junction had 7 bases not matched to a gene; V was cut back by 8 bases and J by 1 base. This CDR3 is 15 amino acids long. The germline V gene has CDR1 SGHRS and CDR2 YFSETQ. The CDR3 loop reads CASQTGQGAKNIQYF. DNA for the CDR3: TGCGCCAGTCAAACAGGACAGGGGGCCAAAAACATTCAGTACTTC. Complete variable domain (other parts from reference TRBV5-1 and TRBJ2-4): KAGVTQTPRYLIKTRGQQVTLSCSPISGHRSVSWYQQTPGQGLQFLFEYFSETQRNKGNFPGRFSGRQFSNSRSEMNVSTLELGDSALYLCASQTGQGAKNIQYFGAGTRLSVL.

This clonotype was detected many times. The V gene is TRBV15, the J gene TRBJ2-3, with a possible D match to TRBD2 (6 bases). CDR1 LNHNV and CDR2 YYDKDF come from the germline V gene (reference sequence). The CDR3 has 15 residues. V was shortened by 3 bases and J by 1 base, with 11 bases between the two germline ends. The CDR3 DNA sequence: TGTGCCACCAGCAGGGAGGGAGCCGGCACAGATACGCAGTATTTT. Translated, it gives CATSREGAGTDTQYF.

This chain links TRBV5-1 with TRBJ2-7; 15 positions agree with TRBD2. Trimming cost V 3 bases and J 3 bases; bases outside gene matches: 7. Germline V gives CDR1 SGHRS, CDR2 YFSETQ. The CDR3 has 17 amino acids. The CDR3 is CASSYGLAGGPGYEQYF. The CDR3 coding sequence is TGCGCCAGCAGCTATGGACTAGCGGGAGGGCCTGGCTACGAGCAGTACTTC.

This clonotype showed up just a few times. The chain links TRBV7-6 to TRBJ2-1; D is ambiguous. CDR1 and CDR2 (germline): SGHVS, FNYEAQ. V lost 5 bases to trimming and J lost 5 bases, with 19 bases between them. The CDR3 loop spans 16 amino acids. This chain's CDR3 is CASSPLALSSDNEQFF. The CDR3 DNA sequence: TGTGCCAGCAGCCCCTTAGCCTTATCGTCGGACAATGAGCAGTTCTTC.

This clonotype was observed many times. The CDR3 loop reads CASSQDYGGGTSGTAKNIQYF. The CDR3 nucleotides are TGCGCCAGCAGCCAAGATTACGGGGGCGGAACTAGCGGGACTGCCAAAAACATTCAGTACTTC. The chain joins TRBV4-1 to TRBJ2-4; 10 positions match TRBD2. Losses at the gene ends were 0 bases for V and 1 base for J; bases not matched to a gene: 15. CDR3 size: 21 residues. Germline assignment: CDR1 MGHRA and CDR2 YSYEKL.

The chain employs TRBV19 and TRBJ1-5; TRBD1 matches at 8 bases. CDR3 length: 15 amino acids. Germline V CDR1 and CDR2: LNHDA, SQIVND (reference sequence). V was pared by 4 bases and J by 3 bases, with 5 bases of the junction left unmatched. The CDR3 DNA reads TGTGCCAGTAGTACGACAGGGGCCTACAATCAGCCCCAGCATTTT. Its protein product is CASSTTGAYNQPQHF.

This clonotype was detected many times. The chain couples TRBV12-3 or TRBV12-4 to TRBJ1-1, with D perhaps matching TRBD1 (5 bases). This CDR3 region has 14 residues. Trimming removed 3 bases at V and 4 bases at J, with 12 bases between. The CDR3 is CASSLRSGTTEAFF. Here the CDR3 DNA reads TGTGCCAGCAGTTTGAGGAGCGGGACCACTGAAGCTTTCTTT.